The next 6 T cell receptor beta chains were all read from a single sample in a study of early T cells in non-severe SARS-CoV-2 infection. Via MiXCR, TCRdb re-called the 5' RACE reads, giving one row per CDR3 protein. The data hold 70,000 to 90,000 distinct CDR3 sequences, with approximately 10% observed a single time. Sequenced input: whole blood. These receptors came from an adult who was a healthcare worker with PCR-confirmed SARS-CoV-2 infection or an uninfected control (not recorded which).

Many counts were recorded for this clonotype. The J gene is TRBJ2-2, the V gene TRBV12-3 or TRBV12-4; no firm D call. The CDR3 is 12 amino acids. The ends were cut back, 7 bases at V and 6 bases at J, with 9 bases in the middle. This CDR3 is CASTRASGELFF. The CDR3 bases are TGTGCCAGCACTCGCGCCTCCGGGGAGCTGTTTTTT.

The genes are TRBV29-1 and TRBJ1-2, with D unclear. The CDR3 spans 11 residues. The germline V gene encodes CDR1 SQVTM and CDR2 ANQGSEA. V was shortened by 2 bases and J by 4 bases, with 5 bases between the two germline ends. The CDR3 protein is CSVEQFYGYTF. The CDR3 nucleotides are TGCAGCGTTGAACAGTTCTATGGCTACACCTTC.

This clonotype was recorded a few times. One end of the junction does not line up with germline, which may come from a read error. The chain recombines TRBV20-1 with TRBJ1-1, with D maybe TRBD1 (5 bases). The germline V gene encodes CDR1 DFQATT and CDR2 SNEGSKA (reference sequence). This CDR3 has 15 amino acids. CDR3 sequence (DNA): TGCAGTGCTAAGAGACAGTTGGAAGTTAACACTGAAGCCTTCTTT. It codes for CSAKRQLEVNTEAFF.

Comments on this clonotype: With a much larger clone just one base away, this may be a read error. V and J are TRBV7-3 and TRBJ1-1, with a weak D call TRBD1 (6 bases). The CDR3 runs to 18 residues. The germline V gene encodes CDR1 SGHTA and CDR2 FQGTGA. The CDR3 DNA sequence: TGTGTCAGCAGCTTAACGAAGCGGGGGCTCCCCATGAACACTGAAGCTTTCTTT. Encoded protein: CVSSLTKRGLPMNTEAFF.

Many counts were recorded for this clonotype. This chain connects TRBV27 to TRBJ1-6, with D possibly being TRBD1 (5 bases). The CDR3 runs 14 residues. Between the trimmed V and J ends, which lost 5 bases and 8 bases, there was a span of 13 bases. Per the germline V gene, CDR1 is MNHEY and CDR2 is SMNVEV (reference sequence). CDR3 sequence (DNA): TGTGCCAGCAGTATGGGACGGGTTTATTCACCCCTCCACTTT. The encoded protein is CASSMGRVYSPLHF.

This clonotype was seen ten or more times. This chain connects TRBV10-3 to TRBJ1-1; possible D gene TRBD1, 6 bases. There are 14 residues in the CDR3. Per the germline V gene, CDR1 is ENHRY and CDR2 is SYGVKD. V was shortened by 9 bases and J by 3 bases, with 17 bases between the two germline ends. The CDR3 loop is CAINAGQIDTEAFF. The CDR3 DNA sequence: TGTGCCATAAACGCCGGACAGATTGACACTGAAGCTTTCTTT.